A single sample gave rise to the 7 T cell receptor beta chains below, sequenced in a study of cytomegalovirus exposure and HLA in healthy donors. 13 Jbeta primers and 60 Vbeta primers were used for the PCR. Clones were sequenced by immunoSEQ multiplex PCR, and TCRdb holds only the in-frame ones, with some missing. Among 150,000 to 200,000 clones listed, around 78% were seen once. Sequencing was carried out using PBMCs. These receptors came from a woman in her 50s in good health and CMV-seropositive.

V gene TRBV6-5 combines with J gene TRBJ2-5, with D unclear. CDR3 size: 13 residues. From germline, CDR1 is MNHEY and CDR2 SVGAGI. V was trimmed by 6 bases and J by 5 bases, leaving 13 bases between them. This CDR3 reads CASSPDERETQYF. As DNA, the CDR3 is TGTGCCAGCAGCCCCGACGAGAGGGAGACCCAGTACTTC.

This clone has just one count. The V call is TRBV15, the J call TRBJ2-3, with 8 bases identical to TRBD2. V shed 6 bases, J shed 1 base, and the junction held 21 bases outside the gene matches. Germline V gene lookup returns CDR1 LNHNV and CDR2 YYDKDF (reference sequence). The CDR3 loop spans 20 amino acids. CDR3 sequence reads: CATRPRPSRGLEVRTDTQYF. The CDR3 nucleotides read TGTGCCACCAGACCCCGCCCAAGCCGGGGACTAGAAGTACGCACAGATACGCAGTATTTT. The variable domain in full, completed from reference TRBV15 and TRBJ2-3, reads DAMVIQNPRYQVTQFGKPVTLSCSQTLNHNVMYWYQQKSSQAPKLLFHYYDKDFNNEADTPDNFQSRRPNTSFCFLDIRSPGLGDTAMYLCATRPRPSRGLEVRTDTQYFGPGTRLTVL.

The rearrangement links TRBV2 to TRBJ1-6, with a tentative D call TRBD1 (6 bases). Germline CDR1 is SNHLY and CDR2 is FYNNEI. V lost 3 bases to trimming and J lost 6 bases, with 12 bases between them. There are 15 residues in the CDR3. The CDR3 loop is CASSESTGLNSPLHF. The CDR3 DNA follows: TGTGCCAGCAGTGAGTCGACAGGACTTAATTCACCCCTCCACTTT.

This clone was observed a few times. This chain links TRBV9 with TRBJ2-1, with D possibly matching TRBD2 (6 bases). The CDR3 is made up of 14 amino acids. V lost 4 bases and J lost 3, with 11 bases in between. In germline, CDR1 is SGDLS, CDR2 YYNGEE. The CDR3 region has the DNA TGTGCCAGCAGCCGATTGACTAGCTACAATGAGCAGTTCTTC. Translated, it gives CASSRLTSYNEQFF.

This clone showed up just once. Other DNA sequences from this sample encode an identical CDR3 as well. This CDR3 is CASSLGQQETQYF. CDR3 DNA: TGCGCCAGCAGCTTGGGACAGCAAGAGACCCAGTACTTC. The rearrangement uses TRBV5-1 and TRBJ2-5, with a possible D match to TRBD1 (5 bases). V lost 0 bases and J 2 bases, leaving 5 bases between the germline ends. Germline CDR1 SGHRS, CDR2 YFSETQ. The CDR3 consists of 13 residues. The entire variable domain, with the rest obtained from reference TRBV5-1 and TRBJ2-5, is as follows: KAGVTQTPRYLIKTRGQQVTLSCSPISGHRSVSWYQQTPGQGLQFLFEYFSETQRNKGNFPGRFSGRQFSNSRSEMNVSTLELGDSALYLCASSLGQQETQYFGPGTRLLVL.

The chain carries TRBV18 and TRBJ2-7; D remains ambiguous. From germline, CDR1 is KGHSH and CDR2 LQKENI. This CDR3 contains 11 residues. V lost 6 bases, J lost 3 bases, and 6 bases lay in between. The CDR3 region has the DNA TGTGCCAGCTCGAACAGCTACGAGCAGTACTTC. As protein: CASSNSYEQYF.

The V and J genes are TRBV6-6 and TRBJ2-7; 10 positions agree with TRBD1. Germline CDR1 is MNHNY and CDR2 is SVGAGI (reference sequence). The V and J ends lost 4 bases and 2 bases, in that order; junction bases with no gene match: 5. The CDR3 is 15 amino acids. CDR3 DNA: TGTGCCAGCAGTTCCCGGGACAGGGGCCCCTACGAGCAGTACTTC. Residues: CASSSRDRGPYEQYF.